This is a list of T cell receptor beta chains from one sample in a study of T cell responses to AZD1222 COVID-19 vaccine. Here immunoSEQ multiplex PCR was the method, and the copy in TCRdb shows in-frame clones only, minus some. The sample holds roughly 78,000 clones; 70% to 85% are singletons and the top ten take 2.9%. The sample consisted of peripheral blood, taken on day 0 of AZD1222 vaccination. Every receptor here comes from an adult in good health. Both conserved end residues are part of each CDR3. The D gene is left open where the match is weak. Clone size is not always given. Where it is, it says once, few, many or a class for expanded clones.

CDR3aa | CDR3nt | j_gene | v_gene | d_gene | abundance
CASSVSQGVTGELFF | TGTGCCAGCAGCGTATCACAGGGCGTAACCGGGGAGCTGTTTTTT | TRBJ2-2 | TRBV7-7 | NA | few
CASSGSGVSNEQFF | TGTGCCAGCAGCGGGAGCGGGGTTAGCAATGAGCAGTTCTTC | TRBJ2-1 | TRBV7-2 | TRBD2 | NA
CASSILTRDNYQPQHF | TGTGCCAGTAGTATCCTCACCAGGGACAATTATCAGCCCCAGCATTTT | TRBJ1-5 | TRBV19 | NA | once
CASSADRDKPYGYTF | TGTGCCAGCAGTGCGGACCGGGACAAGCCCTATGGCTACACCTTC | TRBJ1-2 | TRBV28 | NA | NA
CASSAARRSAGGELFF | TGTGCCAGCAGTGCAGCTAGGCGTAGCGCGGGCGGGGAGCTGTTTTTT | TRBJ2-2 | TRBV6-1 | NA | NA
CSVEWGGQSTDTQYF | TGCAGCGTTGAGTGGGGGGGACAGAGCACAGATACGCAGTATTTT | TRBJ2-3 | TRBV29-1 | NA | NA
CASSDPRGANYGYTF | TGCGCCAGCAGCGATCCCAGGGGGGCTAACTATGGCTACACCTTC | TRBJ1-2 | TRBV4-1 | TRBD1 | NA
CATSRDRRTPDQPQHF | TGTGCCACCAGCAGAGATCGAAGGACACCCGATCAGCCCCAGCATTTT | TRBJ1-5 | TRBV15 | NA | NA
CASSPTTGSSGNTIYF | TGTGCCAGCTCACCGACGACAGGGAGTTCTGGAAACACCATATATTTT | TRBJ1-3 | TRBV18 | TRBD1 | NA
CASSYQGRTEAFF | TGTGCCAGCAGCTACCAGGGGCGCACTGAAGCTTTCTTT | TRBJ1-1 | TRBV12-3/TRBV12-4 | NA | NA
CASRNSGGPNEQFF | TGTGCCAGCAGGAATAGCGGGGGGCCCAATGAGCAGTTCTTC | TRBJ2-1 | TRBV7-9 | TRBD2 | NA
CASTRNEQFF | TGTGCCAGCACCCGTAATGAGCAGTTCTTC | TRBJ2-1 | TRBV19 | NA | NA
CASSGTHPGQGKDTEAFF | TGTGCCAGCAGCGGGACGCATCCGGGACAGGGGAAAGACACTGAAGCTTTCTTT | TRBJ1-1 | TRBV5-7 | TRBD1 | NA
CSADSTGGYTF | TGCAGTGCTGATTCGACCGGGGGCTACACCTTC | TRBJ1-2 | TRBV20-1 | NA | NA
CASSRDRATEAFF | TGTGCCAGCAGCCGGGACAGGGCAACTGAAGCTTTCTTT | TRBJ1-1 | TRBV11-2 | TRBD1 | NA
CASSSGQPSYQETQYF | TGTGCCAGCAGCTCGGGACAACCTTCGTACCAAGAGACCCAGTACTTC | TRBJ2-5 | TRBV11-3 | NA | few
CATGDYDSYNEQFF | TGCGCCACCGGGGACTATGATTCCTACAATGAGCAGTTCTTC | TRBJ2-1 | TRBV10-2 | TRBD2 | NA
CASSSRTDTQYF | TGCGCCAGCAGCTCTCGCACAGATACGCAGTATTTT | TRBJ2-3 | TRBV5-1 | NA | NA
CASSARTQGNTIYF | TGTGCCAGTAGTGCCCGGACCCAGGGAAACACCATATATTTT | TRBJ1-3 | TRBV19 | NA | NA
CASSKRGQGSYEQYF | TGTGCCAGCAGCAAACGGGGACAGGGGTCCTACGAGCAGTACTTC | TRBJ2-7 | TRBV13 | TRBD1 | NA
CASSGGLAGPVEQFF | TGTGCCAGCAGTGGGGGACTAGCGGGGCCTGTTGAGCAGTTCTTC | TRBJ2-1 | TRBV6-4 | TRBD2 | NA
CASSLQQGNQPQHF | TGTGCCAGCAGCCTTCAACAGGGGAATCAGCCCCAGCATTTT | TRBJ1-5 | TRBV3-1/TRBV3-2 | TRBD1 | NA
CSVRQGGNTIYF | TGCAGCGTGCGACAGGGTGGAAACACCATATATTTT | TRBJ1-3 | TRBV29-1 | TRBD1 | NA
CASSVGQAENYGYTF | TGTGCCAGCAGCGTAGGGCAGGCGGAAAACTATGGCTACACCTTC | TRBJ1-2 | TRBV9 | NA | NA
CASSVGSGSHNEQFF | TGTGCCAGCAGCGTAGGGTCGGGGAGCCACAATGAGCAGTTCTTC | TRBJ2-1 | TRBV9 | NA | NA
CASSQGVYNEQFF | TGCGCCAGCAGCCAAGGGGTCTACAATGAGCAGTTCTTC | TRBJ2-1 | TRBV4-3 | NA | NA
CASSIWDTEAFF | TGTGCCAGTAGTATTTGGGACACTGAAGCTTTCTTT | TRBJ1-1 | TRBV19 | NA | NA
CASSSTGSLEKLFF | TGTGCCAGTAGTTCGACAGGGTCACTCGAAAAACTGTTTTTT | TRBJ1-4 | TRBV19 | TRBD1 | NA
CASSFSQSREADTQYF | TGCGCCAGCAGCTTTTCTCAAAGCCGGGAGGCAGATACGCAGTATTTT | TRBJ2-3 | TRBV5-1 | TRBD2 | NA
CASSLTGTSAYGYTF | TGCGCCAGCAGCCTGACCGGGACGAGCGCTTATGGCTACACCTTC | TRBJ1-2 | TRBV5-1 | NA | NA
CASSVDVYRGFDEQYF | TGTGCCAGCAGCGTAGATGTTTACAGGGGTTTCGACGAGCAGTACTTC | TRBJ2-7 | TRBV9 | TRBD1 | NA